The present entry profiles one T cell receptor beta chain with its context. Many counts were recorded for this clonotype. It has no known antigen specificity. Qualities for individual bases were not recorded, and no much larger clone is one base off. Counted from cysteine to phenylalanine, this CDR3 has 15 amino acids. The sequence is cut down to CDR3 DNA, 45 bases in frame from base 1. V has 7 bases trimmed and J has 1 base trimmed; junction bases matching no gene number 9. All donors were healthy Caucasians. Three pairs of female monozygotic twins, all aged roughly 18 to 29 years, were included in the twin cohort. Positive isolation kits from Invitrogen were used to isolate CD4+ and CD8+ T cell populations. The data stem from a study of identical twins (dated by TCRdb to 2016 to 2017). Regarding the research as a whole: To test whether fetal clonotypes persist, this study deep-sequenced TCR alpha and beta repertoires from monozygotic twins, from unrelated adults of various ages, and from cord blood. Replicate twin experiments were performed at different times using different library preparation protocols to rule out contamination. Overall study outcomes, separate from this receptor: In monozygotic twins, out-of-frame TCR alpha sharing was systematically underestimated by recombination models, although the models agreed with sharing between unrelated individuals. Invariant T cells such as MAIT and iNKT could partly confound zero-insertion analyses, although diverse VJ usage argued against such confounding for most clonotypes. Fewer insertions were carried by abundant cord blood beta clonotypes; a weaker similar trend was observed in young adult naive repertoires, while no such trend was observed in memory repertoires. A weaker excess of twin sharing was found in beta out-of-frame sequences because the signal-to-noise ratio was lowered by fewer shared sequences. Out-of-frame TCR alpha sequences shared between twins showed an excess of low generation-probability sequences compared with coincidental sharing between unrelated individuals. Because the same donors could not be followed over many years, the conclusions depended on cross-sectional statistical analysis.

Libraries were made using 5' RACE. The sequencer listed for this sample is Illumina HiSeq 2000. Template switching added a universal primer binding site, and the final cDNA carried a unique molecular identifier that allowed TCR cDNA molecules to be counted accurately. First-strand cDNA for TCR alpha and beta chains was synthesized from specific primers in the conserved constant-segment region. Each cDNA library was double barcoded, with a SMART-Mk sample barcode plus Illumina barcodes, to control for contamination. Two successive PCR steps introduced TruSeq adapter sequences along with Illumina sample barcodes. Sequencing of the TCR alpha and beta cDNA libraries was done on the Illumina HiSeq platform using custom primers. The original methods were these. MiGEC processed the raw reads to extract unique molecular identifiers, while MiXCR was used to determine the CDR3 positions. Recombination models were inferred per individual with the repgenHMM and IGoR tools using an EM algorithm. The tcR package in R was used for shared clonotype analysis, with sharing normalized by the product of cloneset sizes. To study raw recombination without the effects of thymic and clonal selection, out-of-frame nonproductive sequences were analyzed. TCRdb took the public reads, trimmed them with fastp at Q25, ran MiXCR for clone calling and kept in-frame beta chains. Merged by CDR3 protein, the rows form single entries marked with the most common genes and DNA. Clone size and V and J calls follow TCRdb, not the original study. The sample contains 450,000 to 600,000 distinct CDR3 sequences, about a fifth of them found a single time. The ten largest clonotypes hold around 0.5% of the sample.

The sample was also linked to a second study, of yellow fever vaccine responses in identical twins. As the second study states: According to the authors, the vaccine-induced T cell response in identical twins seemed to be partly convergent and partly specific to each individual. In the study, vaccine-responding T cell clones were precisely tracked in identical twins.

This receptor was taken from a woman younger than 35 in good health. The chain is encoded by TRBV12-3 or TRBV12-4 joined to TRBJ1-1, with TRBD1 identical over 7 junction bases. Sequencing input: CD4+ T cells sorted from blood. The nucleotide sequence reads TGTGCCAGCACCATTACAGGGGCTAAGAACACTGAAGCTTTCTTT. Protein translation: CASTITGAKNTEAFF.